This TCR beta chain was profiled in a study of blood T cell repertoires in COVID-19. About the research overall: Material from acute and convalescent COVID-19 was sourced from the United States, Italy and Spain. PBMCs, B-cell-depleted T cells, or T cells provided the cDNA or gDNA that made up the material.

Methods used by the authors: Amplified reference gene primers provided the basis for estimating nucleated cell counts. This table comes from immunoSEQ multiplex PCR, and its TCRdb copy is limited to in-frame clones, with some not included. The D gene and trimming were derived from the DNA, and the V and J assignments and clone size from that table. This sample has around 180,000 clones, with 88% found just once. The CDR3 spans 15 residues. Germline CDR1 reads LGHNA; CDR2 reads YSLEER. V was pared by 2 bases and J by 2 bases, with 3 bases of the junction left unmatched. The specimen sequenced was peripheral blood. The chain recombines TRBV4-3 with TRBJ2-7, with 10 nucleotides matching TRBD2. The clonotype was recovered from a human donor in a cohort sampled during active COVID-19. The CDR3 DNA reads TGCGCCAGCAGCCAATTAGCGGGGGGCGCCTACGAGCAGTACTTC. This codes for CASSQLAGGAYEQYF.